This T cell receptor (beta chain) originates from a study of blood T cell repertoires in COVID-19. With 6 bases removed from V and 7 bases from J, the gap between germline ends came to 10 bases. The CDR3 contains 12 residues. Only in-frame clones appear in the TCRdb table, and some are missing; sequencing was by immunoSEQ multiplex PCR. The table shows 390,000 or so clones, with around nine tenths occurring only once. The sequence derives from a woman in her 50s who had recovered from COVID-19. The V gene is TRBV12-3 or TRBV12-4, the J gene TRBJ2-1; D possibly corresponds to TRBD1 (6 bases). The sample consisted of PBMCs or T cells enriched from blood (not recorded which). The CDR3 reads CASSTGKNEQFF. The CDR3, as DNA: TGTGCCAGCAGCACAGGGAAAAATGAGCAGTTCTTC.